The clone carrying this T cell receptor (beta chain) was seen once. The germline V gene has CDR1 MNHEY and CDR2 SMNVEV (reference sequence). CDR3 length: 17 residues. J gave up 10 bases and V 2 bases, and 12 bases lay outside the gene matches. These data belong to a study of blood T cell repertoires in COVID-19. At the level of the study: The analysed material was cDNA or gDNA that came from T cells, B-cell-depleted T cells, or PBMCs.

Sequencing used immunoSEQ multiplex PCR; TCRdb keeps in-frame clones, though not all of them. This table has around 250,000 clones, more than 75% appearing once. Sequencing was done on a sample of peripheral blood. The chain uses TRBV27 and TRBJ1-6; TRBD1 aligns across 9 bases. The TCR sequence derives from a man in his forties or fifties with active or convalescent COVID-19. The CDR3 protein is CASSLPGTGSAWSPLHF. The CDR3 coding sequence is TGTGCCAGCAGTTTACCCGGGACAGGGTCGGCATGGTCACCCCTCCACTTT.